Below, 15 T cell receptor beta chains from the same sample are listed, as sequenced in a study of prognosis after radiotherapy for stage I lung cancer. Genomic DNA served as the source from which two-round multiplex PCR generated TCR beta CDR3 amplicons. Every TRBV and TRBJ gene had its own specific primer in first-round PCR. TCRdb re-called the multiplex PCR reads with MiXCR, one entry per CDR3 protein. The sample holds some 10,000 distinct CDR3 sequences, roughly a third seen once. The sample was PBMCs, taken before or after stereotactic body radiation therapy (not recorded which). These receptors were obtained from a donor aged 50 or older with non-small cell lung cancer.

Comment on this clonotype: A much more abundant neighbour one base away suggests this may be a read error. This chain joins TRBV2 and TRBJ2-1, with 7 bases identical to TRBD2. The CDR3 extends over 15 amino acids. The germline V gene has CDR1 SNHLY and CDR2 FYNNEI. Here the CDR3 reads CASRERDEAYNGQFF. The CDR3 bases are TGTGCCAGCAGGGAGCGGGACGAGGCCTACAATGGGCAGTTCTTC.

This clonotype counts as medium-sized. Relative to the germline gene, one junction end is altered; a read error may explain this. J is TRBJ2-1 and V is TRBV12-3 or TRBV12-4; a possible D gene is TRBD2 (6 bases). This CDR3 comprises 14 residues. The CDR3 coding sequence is TGTGCCACCAGTGAGGAACTAGCAATGGCTGAGCAGTTCTTC. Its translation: CATSEELAMAEQFF.

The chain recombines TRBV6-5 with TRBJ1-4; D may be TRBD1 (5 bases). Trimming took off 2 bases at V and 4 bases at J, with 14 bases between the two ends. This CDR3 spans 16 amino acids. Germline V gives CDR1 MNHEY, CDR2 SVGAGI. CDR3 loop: CASSYPPQGYNEKLFF. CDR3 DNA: TGTGCCAGCAGTTACCCCCCTCAGGGTTATAATGAAAAACTGTTTTTT.

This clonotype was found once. The CDR3 nucleotides are TGTGCCAGCAGCTTATCGGTGACTAGCGGGTCCGGGGAGCTGTTTTTT. The encoded protein is CASSLSVTSGSGELFF. The chain combines TRBV11-2 with TRBJ2-2; 10 bases match TRBD2. The CDR3 length is 16 residues. Trimming at V came to 2 bases and at J to 6 bases, leaving 6 bases not matched to a gene. Germline V lookup: CDR1 SGHAT, CDR2 FQNNGV.

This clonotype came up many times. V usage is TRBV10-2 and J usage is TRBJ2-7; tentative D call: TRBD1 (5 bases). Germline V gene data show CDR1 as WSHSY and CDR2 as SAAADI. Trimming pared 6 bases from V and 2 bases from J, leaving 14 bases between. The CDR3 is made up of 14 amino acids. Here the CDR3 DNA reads TGCGCCAGCAGGGAACCACAGGTACCCTACGAGCAGTACGTC. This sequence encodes CASREPQVPYEQYV.

The CDR3 reads CASSLGQRTNQPQHF. In DNA, the CDR3 is TGTGCCAGCTCATTGGGACAGCGAACGAATCAGCCCCAGCATTTT. This chain connects TRBV18 to TRBJ1-5; TRBD1 aligns across 7 bases. This CDR3 is 15 amino acids long. The V and J ends lost 5 bases and 4 bases, in that order; junction bases with no gene match: 8. Germline loops: CDR1 KGHSH, CDR2 LQKENI.

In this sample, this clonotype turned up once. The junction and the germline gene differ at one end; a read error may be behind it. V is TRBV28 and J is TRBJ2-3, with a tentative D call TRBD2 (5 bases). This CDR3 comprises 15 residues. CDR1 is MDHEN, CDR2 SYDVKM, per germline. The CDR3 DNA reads TGTACCAGCAGTAAAGGCGAGGGTGCACGAGATACGCAGTATTTT. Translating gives CTSSKGEGARDTQYF.

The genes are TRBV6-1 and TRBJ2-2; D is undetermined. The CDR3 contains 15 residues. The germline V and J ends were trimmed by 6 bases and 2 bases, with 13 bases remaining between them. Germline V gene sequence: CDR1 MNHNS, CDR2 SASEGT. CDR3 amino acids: CASSQYSGNTGELFF. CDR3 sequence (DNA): TGTGCCAGCAGCCAGTACAGTGGAAACACCGGGGAGCTGTTTTTT.

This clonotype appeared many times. The CDR3 region has the DNA TGTGCCAGCAGCTTAGGACAGGGGACCGGGGAGCTGTTTTTT. Amino acids: CASSLGQGTGELFF. The chain couples TRBV7-3 to TRBJ2-2, with 9 bases lining up with TRBD1. With V trimmed by 2 bases and J by 5 bases, 0 bases remained unmatched. The V gene's germline CDR1 is SGHTA and CDR2 FQGTGA. CDR3 length: 14 residues.

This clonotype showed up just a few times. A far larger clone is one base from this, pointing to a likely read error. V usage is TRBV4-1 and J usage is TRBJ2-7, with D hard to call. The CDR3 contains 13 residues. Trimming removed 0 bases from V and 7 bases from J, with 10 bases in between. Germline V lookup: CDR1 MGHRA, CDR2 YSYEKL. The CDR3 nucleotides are TGCGCCAGCAGCCAAGACTATCTCAATGAGCAGTACTTC. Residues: CASSQDYLNEQYF.

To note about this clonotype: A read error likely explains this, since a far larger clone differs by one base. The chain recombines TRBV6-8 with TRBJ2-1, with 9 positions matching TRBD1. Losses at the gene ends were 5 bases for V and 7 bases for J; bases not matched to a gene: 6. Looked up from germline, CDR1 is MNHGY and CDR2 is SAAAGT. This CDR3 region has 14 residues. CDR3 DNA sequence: TGTGCCAGCAGTAGGACAGGGGTAAGAAATGAGCAGTTCTTC. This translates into CASSRTGVRNEQFF.

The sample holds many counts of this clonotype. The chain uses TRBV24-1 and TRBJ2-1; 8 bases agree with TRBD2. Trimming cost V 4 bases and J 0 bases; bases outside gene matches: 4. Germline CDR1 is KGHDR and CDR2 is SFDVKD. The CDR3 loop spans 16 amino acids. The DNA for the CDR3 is TGTGCCACCAGTGACCAGAGCGGGAGCTCCTACAATGAGCAGTTCTTC. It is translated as CATSDQSGSSYNEQFF.

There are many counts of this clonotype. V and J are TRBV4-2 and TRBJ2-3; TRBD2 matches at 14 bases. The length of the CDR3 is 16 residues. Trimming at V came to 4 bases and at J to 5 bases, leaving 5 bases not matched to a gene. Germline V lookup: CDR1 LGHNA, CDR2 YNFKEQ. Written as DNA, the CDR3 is TGTGCCAGCAGCCTGACTAGCGGGGGGGAGATAGATACGCAGTATTTT. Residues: CASSLTSGGEIDTQYF.

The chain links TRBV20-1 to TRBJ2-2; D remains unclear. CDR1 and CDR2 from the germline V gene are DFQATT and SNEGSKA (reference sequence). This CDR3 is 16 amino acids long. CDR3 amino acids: CISPRAQALNTGELFF. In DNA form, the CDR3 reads TGCATTTCTCCCCGAGCGCAGGCTCTTAACACCGGGGAGCTGTTTTTT.

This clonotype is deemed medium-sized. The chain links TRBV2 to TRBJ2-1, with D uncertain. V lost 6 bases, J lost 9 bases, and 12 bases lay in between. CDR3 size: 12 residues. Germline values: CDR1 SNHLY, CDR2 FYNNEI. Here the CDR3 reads CASSPILGEQFF. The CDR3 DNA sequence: TGTGCCAGCAGCCCTATTCTAGGTGAGCAGTTCTTC. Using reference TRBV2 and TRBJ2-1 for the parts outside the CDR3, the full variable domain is EPEVTQTPSHQVTQMGQEVILRCVPISNHLYFYWYRQILGQKVEFLVSFYNNEISEKSEIFDDQFSVERPDGSNFTLKIRSTKLEDSAMYFCASSPILGEQFFGPGTRLTVL.